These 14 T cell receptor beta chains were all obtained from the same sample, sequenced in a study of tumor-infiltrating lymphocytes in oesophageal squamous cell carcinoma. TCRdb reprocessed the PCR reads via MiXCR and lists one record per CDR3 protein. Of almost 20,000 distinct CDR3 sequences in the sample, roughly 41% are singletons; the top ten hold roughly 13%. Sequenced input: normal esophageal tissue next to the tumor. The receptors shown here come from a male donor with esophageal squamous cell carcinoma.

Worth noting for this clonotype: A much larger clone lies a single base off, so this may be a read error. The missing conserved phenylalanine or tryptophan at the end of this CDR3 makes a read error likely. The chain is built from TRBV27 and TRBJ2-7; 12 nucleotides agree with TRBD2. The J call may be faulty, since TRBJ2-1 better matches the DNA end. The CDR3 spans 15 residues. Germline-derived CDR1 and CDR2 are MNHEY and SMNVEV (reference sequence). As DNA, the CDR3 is TGTGCCAGCAGTAAGCTAGCGGGAGGGCACAATGAGCAGTTCTGC. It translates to CASSKLAGGHNEQFC.

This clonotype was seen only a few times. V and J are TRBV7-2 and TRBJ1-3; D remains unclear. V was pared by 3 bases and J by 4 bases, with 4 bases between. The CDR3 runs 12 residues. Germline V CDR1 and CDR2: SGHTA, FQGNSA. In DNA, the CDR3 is TGTGCCAGCAGCTTTCCCGGAAACACCATATATTTT. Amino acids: CASSFPGNTIYF.

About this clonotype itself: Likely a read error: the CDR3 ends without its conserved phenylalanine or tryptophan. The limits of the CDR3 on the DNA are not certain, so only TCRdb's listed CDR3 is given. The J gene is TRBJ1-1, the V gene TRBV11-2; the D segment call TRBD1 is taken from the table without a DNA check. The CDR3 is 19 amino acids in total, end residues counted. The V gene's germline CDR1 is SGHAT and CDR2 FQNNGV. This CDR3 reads CASSRRSDRGVSTSSTSGQ.

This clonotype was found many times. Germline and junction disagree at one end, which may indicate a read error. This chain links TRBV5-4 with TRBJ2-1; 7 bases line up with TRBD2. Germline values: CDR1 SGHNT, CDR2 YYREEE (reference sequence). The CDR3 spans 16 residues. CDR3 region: CASSLALGGVYNEQFF. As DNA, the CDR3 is TGCGCCAGCAGCTTGGCCTTGGGGGGGGTCTACAATGAGCAGTTCTTC.

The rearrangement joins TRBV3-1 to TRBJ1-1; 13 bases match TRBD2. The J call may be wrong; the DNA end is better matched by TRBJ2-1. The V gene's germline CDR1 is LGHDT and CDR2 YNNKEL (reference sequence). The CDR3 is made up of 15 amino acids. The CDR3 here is CASSSGTSGIAEQFF. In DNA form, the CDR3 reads TGTGCCAGCAGCTCAGGGACTAGCGGGATAGCTGAGCAGTTCTTC.

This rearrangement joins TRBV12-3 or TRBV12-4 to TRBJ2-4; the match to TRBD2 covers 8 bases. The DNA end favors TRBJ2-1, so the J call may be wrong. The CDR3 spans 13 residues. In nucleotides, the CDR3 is TGTGCCAGCAGCCCAGGACTAGCTATCAAGCAGTTCTTC. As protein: CASSPGLAIKQFF.

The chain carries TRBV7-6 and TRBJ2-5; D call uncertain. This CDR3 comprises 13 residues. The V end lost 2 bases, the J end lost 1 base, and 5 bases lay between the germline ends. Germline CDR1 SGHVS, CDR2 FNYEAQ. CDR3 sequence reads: CASSLCRQETQYF. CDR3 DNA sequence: TGTGCCAGCAGCTTATGTCGCCAAGAGACCCAGTACTTC.

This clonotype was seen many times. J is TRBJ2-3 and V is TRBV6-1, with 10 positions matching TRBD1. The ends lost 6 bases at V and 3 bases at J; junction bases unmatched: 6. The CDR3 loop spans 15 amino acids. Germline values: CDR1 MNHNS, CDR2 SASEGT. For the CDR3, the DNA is TGTGCCAGCAGCCTCCAGGGACAGGGGACAGATACGCAGTATTTT. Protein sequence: CASSLQGQGTDTQYF.

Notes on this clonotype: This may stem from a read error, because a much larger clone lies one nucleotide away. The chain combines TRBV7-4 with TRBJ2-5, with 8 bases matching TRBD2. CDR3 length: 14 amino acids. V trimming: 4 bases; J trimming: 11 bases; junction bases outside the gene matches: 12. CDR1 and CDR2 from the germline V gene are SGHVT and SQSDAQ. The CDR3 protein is CASSSIPGLEEQYF. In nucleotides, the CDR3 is TGTGCCAGCAGCTCTATTCCGGGACTAGAAGAGCAGTACTTC.

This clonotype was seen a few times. This CDR3 is CASSHPGLASYEQYF. CDR3 coding DNA: TGTGCCAGCAGCCACCCAGGACTAGCAAGCTACGAGCAGTACTTC. The chain couples TRBV3-1 to TRBJ2-5; 8 bases map to TRBD2. The DNA end is a closer match to TRBJ2-7, so the J assignment may be wrong. Germline V gene sequence: CDR1 LGHDT, CDR2 YNNKEL (reference sequence). This CDR3 spans 15 amino acids.

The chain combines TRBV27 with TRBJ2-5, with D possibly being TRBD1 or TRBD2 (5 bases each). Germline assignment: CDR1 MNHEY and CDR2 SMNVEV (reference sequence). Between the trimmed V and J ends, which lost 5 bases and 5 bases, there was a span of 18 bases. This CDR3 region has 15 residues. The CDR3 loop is CASSPNGGVPETQYF. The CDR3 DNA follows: TGTGCCAGCAGTCCCAATGGGGGAGTACCTGAGACCCAGTACTTC.

The CDR3 protein is CASSRAYGDTGELFF. The CDR3 DNA is TGTGCCAGCTCGAGGGCCTATGGAGACACCGGGGAGCTGTTTTTT. The chain employs TRBV18 and TRBJ2-1, with D tentatively TRBD2 (5 bases). The J call could be wrong; TRBJ2-2 is a better fit for the DNA end. The CDR3 is 15 amino acids. Germline CDR1 is KGHSH and CDR2 is LQKENI.

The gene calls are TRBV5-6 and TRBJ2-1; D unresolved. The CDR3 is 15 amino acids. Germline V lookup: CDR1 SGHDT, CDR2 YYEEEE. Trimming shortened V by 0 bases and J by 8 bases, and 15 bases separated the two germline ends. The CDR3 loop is CASSLAWVTRDEQFF. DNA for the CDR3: TGTGCCAGCAGCTTGGCCTGGGTAACACGCGATGAGCAGTTCTTC.

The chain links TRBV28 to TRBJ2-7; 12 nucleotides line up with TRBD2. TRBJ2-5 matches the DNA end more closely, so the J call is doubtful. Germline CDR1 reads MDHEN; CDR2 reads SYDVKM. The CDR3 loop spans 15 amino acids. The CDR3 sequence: CASSPPTSGGGTQYF. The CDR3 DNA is TGTGCCAGCAGTCCACCGACTAGCGGGGGAGGGACCCAGTACTTC.